The entry below describes one T cell receptor (beta chain). This entry is derived from a study of T cell repertoires in cytomegalovirus infection. The CDR3 has 15 amino acids. Trimming cost V 3 bases and J 7 bases; bases outside gene matches: 5. Germline V CDR1 and CDR2: SEHNR, FQNEAQ (reference sequence). TCRdb recomputed calls from the reads with MiXCR, one row per CDR3 protein. The sample records around 240,000 distinct CDR3 sequences, approximately 22% being singletons. Sequencing was carried out using CD8+ T cells from PBMCs. The chain joins TRBV7-9 to TRBJ2-1; 11 bases are shared with TRBD2. The sequence derives from a human donor in good health (CMV status not recorded). Some clones in this sample may be carry-over from other donors' samples. CDR3 sequence reads: CASSFPGLAVNEQFF. CDR3 nucleotide sequence: TGTGCCAGCAGCTTTCCGGGACTAGCGGTAAATGAGCAGTTCTTC.